This T cell receptor (beta chain) was captured by sequencing in a study of graft-versus-host responses after intestinal transplantation. Study-level information: Every recipient underwent anti-thymocyte globulin induction, then tacrolimus and steroids for about three years.

A note on this clone: What it recognizes is unknown.

Germline CDR1 is SGHVS and CDR2 is FNYEAQ. The CDR3 contains 11 residues. Trimming shortened V by 5 bases and J by 3 bases, and 5 bases separated the two germline ends. TCRdb's table, derived via immunoSEQ multiplex PCR, lists solely in-frame clones and lacks some. The sample carries just over 40,000 clones, roughly nine tenths recorded once. General study points: Early declines in HvG clones that occurred post-transplant were associated with peak circulating GvH clone levels. Some GvH clones appeared in ileal mucosa or blood before recipient bone marrow. Patients who carried graft-donor T cell macrochimerism also had high graft-versus-host to host-versus-graft clonal ratios in their allografts.

The chain joins TRBV7-6 to TRBJ2-7, with D maybe TRBD1 (5 bases). Sequences were derived from PBMCs, sampled 300 to 330 days after intestinal transplant. This TCR came from a human patient who received an intestinal transplant, so some T cells may come from the graft donor. CDR3 loop: CASSGHYEQYF. As DNA, the CDR3 is TGTGCCAGCAGCGGACACTACGAGCAGTACTTC.